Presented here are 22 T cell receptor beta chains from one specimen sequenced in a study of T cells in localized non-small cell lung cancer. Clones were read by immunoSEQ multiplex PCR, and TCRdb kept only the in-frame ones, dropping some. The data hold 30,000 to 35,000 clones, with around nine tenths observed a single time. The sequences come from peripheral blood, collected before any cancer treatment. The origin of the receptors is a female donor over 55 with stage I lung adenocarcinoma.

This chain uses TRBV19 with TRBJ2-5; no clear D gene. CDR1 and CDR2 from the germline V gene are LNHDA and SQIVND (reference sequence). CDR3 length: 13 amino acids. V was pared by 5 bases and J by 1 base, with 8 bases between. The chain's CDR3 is CASSAPFQETQYF. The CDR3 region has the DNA TGTGCCAGTAGTGCCCCCTTCCAAGAGACCCAGTACTTC. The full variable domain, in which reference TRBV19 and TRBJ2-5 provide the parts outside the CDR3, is DGGITQSPKYLFRKEGQNVTLSCEQNLNHDAMYWYRQDPGQGLRLIYYSQIVNDFQKGDIAEGYSVSREKKESFPLTVTSAQKNPTAFYLCASSAPFQETQYFGPGTRLLVL.

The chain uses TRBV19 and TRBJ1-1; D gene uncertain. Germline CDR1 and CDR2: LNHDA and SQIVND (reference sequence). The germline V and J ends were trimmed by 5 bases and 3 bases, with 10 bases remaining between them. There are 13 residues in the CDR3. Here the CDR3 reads CASSAHADTEAFF. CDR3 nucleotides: TGTGCCAGTAGTGCACATGCGGACACTGAAGCTTTCTTT.

The CDR3 DNA reads TGTGCCAGCAAATTAGGGGGCAACACCGGGGAGCTGTTTTTT. Its translation: CASKLGGNTGELFF. The V call is TRBV27, the J call TRBJ2-2; 7 bases are a match to TRBD1. The CDR3 is 14 amino acids. Germline V gene lookup returns CDR1 MNHEY and CDR2 SMNVEV (reference sequence). V shed 7 bases, J shed 2 bases, and the junction held 4 bases outside the gene matches.

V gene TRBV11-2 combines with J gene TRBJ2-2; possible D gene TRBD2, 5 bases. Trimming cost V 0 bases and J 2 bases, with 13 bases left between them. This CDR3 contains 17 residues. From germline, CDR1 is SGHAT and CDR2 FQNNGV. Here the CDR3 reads CASSLDFMRVNTGELFF. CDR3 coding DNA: TGTGCCAGCAGCTTAGATTTTATGAGGGTTAACACCGGGGAGCTGTTTTTT. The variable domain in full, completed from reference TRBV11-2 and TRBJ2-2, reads EAGVAQSPRYKIIEKRQSVAFWCNPISGHATLYWYQQILGQGPKLLIQFQNNGVVDDSQLPKDRFSAERLKGVDSTLKIQPAKLEDSAVYLCASSLDFMRVNTGELFFGEGSRLTVL.

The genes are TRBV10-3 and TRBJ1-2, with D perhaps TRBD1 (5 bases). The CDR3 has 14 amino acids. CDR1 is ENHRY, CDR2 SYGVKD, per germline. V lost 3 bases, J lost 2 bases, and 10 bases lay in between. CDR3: CAISEGAVNYGYTF. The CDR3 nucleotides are TGTGCCATCAGTGAAGGGGCCGTAAACTATGGCTACACCTTC.

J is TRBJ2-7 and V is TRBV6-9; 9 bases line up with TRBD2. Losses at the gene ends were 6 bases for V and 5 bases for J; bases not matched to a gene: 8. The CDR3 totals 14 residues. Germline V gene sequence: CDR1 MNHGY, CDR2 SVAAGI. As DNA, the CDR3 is TGTGCCAGCAGCTACAGACTAGCGGAGGACGAGCAGTACTTC. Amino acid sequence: CASSYRLAEDEQYF.

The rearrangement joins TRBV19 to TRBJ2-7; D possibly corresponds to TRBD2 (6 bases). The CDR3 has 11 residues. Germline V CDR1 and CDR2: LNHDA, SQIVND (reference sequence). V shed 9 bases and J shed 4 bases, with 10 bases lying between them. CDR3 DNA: TGTGCCAGCGGGAGTAGGTACGAGCAGTACTTC. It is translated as CASGSRYEQYF.

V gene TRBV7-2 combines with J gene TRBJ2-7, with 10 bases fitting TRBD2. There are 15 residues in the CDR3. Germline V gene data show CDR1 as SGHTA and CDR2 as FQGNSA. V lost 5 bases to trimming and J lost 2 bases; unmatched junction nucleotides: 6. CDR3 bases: TGTGCCAGCAGCCCGGGACTAGCGACTACCTACGAGCAGTACTTC. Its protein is CASSPGLATTYEQYF.

The DNA of the CDR3 is TGTGCCAGCAGCGTAGGCCTAGCGGGGGGCTACGAGCAGTACTTC. Its translation is CASSVGLAGGYEQYF. V gene TRBV9 combines with J gene TRBJ2-7, with 11 bases aligning to TRBD2. In germline, CDR1 is SGDLS, CDR2 YYNGEE. The CDR3 runs to 15 residues. The V and J ends lost 0 bases and 3 bases, in that order; junction bases with no gene match: 2.

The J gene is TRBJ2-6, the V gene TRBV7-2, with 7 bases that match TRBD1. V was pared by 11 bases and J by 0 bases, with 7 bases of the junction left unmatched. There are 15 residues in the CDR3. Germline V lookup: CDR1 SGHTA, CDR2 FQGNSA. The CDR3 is CALGTVSSGANVLTF. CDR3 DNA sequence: TGTGCCTTAGGGACAGTAAGCTCTGGGGCCAACGTCCTGACTTTC.

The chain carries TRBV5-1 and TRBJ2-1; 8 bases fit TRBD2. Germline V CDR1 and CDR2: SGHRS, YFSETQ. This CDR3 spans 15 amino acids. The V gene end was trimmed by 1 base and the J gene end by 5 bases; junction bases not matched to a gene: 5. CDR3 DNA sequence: TGCGCCAGCAGCTTGCGGGGACTAGGGGACAATGAGCAGTTCTTC. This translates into CASSLRGLGDNEQFF.

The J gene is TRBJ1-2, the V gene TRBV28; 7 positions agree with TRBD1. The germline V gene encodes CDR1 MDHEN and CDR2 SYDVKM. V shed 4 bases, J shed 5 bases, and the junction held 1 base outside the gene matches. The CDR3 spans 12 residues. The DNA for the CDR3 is TGTGCCAGCAGTTACAGGGGATATGGCTACACCTTC. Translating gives CASSYRGYGYTF.

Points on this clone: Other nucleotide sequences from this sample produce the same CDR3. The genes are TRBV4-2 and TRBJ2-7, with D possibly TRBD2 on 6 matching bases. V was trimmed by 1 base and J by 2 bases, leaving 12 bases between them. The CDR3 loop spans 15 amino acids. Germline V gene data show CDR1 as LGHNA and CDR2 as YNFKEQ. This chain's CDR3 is CASSQGVADPYEQYF. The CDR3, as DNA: TGTGCCAGCAGCCAAGGGGTAGCGGACCCCTACGAGCAGTACTTC.

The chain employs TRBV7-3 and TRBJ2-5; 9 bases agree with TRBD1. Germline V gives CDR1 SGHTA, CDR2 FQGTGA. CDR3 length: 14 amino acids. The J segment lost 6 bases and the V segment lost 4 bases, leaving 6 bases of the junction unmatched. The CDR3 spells CASSCGTGRKTQYF. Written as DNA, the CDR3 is TGTGCCAGCAGCTGCGGGACAGGGAGGAAGACCCAGTACTTC. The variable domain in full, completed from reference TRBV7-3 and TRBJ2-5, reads GAGVSQTPSNKVTEKGKYVELRCDPISGHTALYWYRQSLGQGPEFLIYFQGTGAADDSGLPNDRFFAVRPEGSVSTLKIQRTERGDSAVYLCASSCGTGRKTQYFGPGTRLLVL.

CDR3 sequence reads: CASSLVNYGYTF. The CDR3 DNA follows: TGTGCCAGCAGTTTAGTTAACTATGGCTACACCTTC. The V gene is TRBV28, the J gene TRBJ1-2; no firm D call. The germline V gene has CDR1 MDHEN and CDR2 SYDVKM. The CDR3 is made up of 12 amino acids. V lost 2 bases to trimming and J lost 1 base, with 2 bases between them.

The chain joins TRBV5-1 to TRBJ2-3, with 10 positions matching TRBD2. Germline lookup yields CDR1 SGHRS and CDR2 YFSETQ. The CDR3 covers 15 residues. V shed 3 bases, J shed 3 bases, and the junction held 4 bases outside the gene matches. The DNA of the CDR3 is TGCGCCAGCAGCTATCTAGCGGGAGATACAGATACGCAGTATTTT. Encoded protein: CASSYLAGDTDTQYF. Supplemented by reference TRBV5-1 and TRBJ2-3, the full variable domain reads KAGVTQTPRYLIKTRGQQVTLSCSPISGHRSVSWYQQTPGQGLQFLFEYFSETQRNKGNFPGRFSGRQFSNSRSEMNVSTLELGDSALYLCASSYLAGDTDTQYFGPGTRLTVL.

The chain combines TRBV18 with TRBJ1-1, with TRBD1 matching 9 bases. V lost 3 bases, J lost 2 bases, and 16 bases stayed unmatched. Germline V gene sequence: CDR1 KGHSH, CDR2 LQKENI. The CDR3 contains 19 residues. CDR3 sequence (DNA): TGTGCCAGCTCACCCGAATACGGGACAGGGAGCCCCTACAACACTGAAGCTTTCTTT. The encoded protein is CASSPEYGTGSPYNTEAFF. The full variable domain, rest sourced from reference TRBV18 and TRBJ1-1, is NAGVMQNPRHLVRRRGQEARLRCSPMKGHSHVYWYRQLPEEGLKFMVYLQKENIIDESGMPKERFSAEFPKEGPSILRIQQVVRGDSAAYFCASSPEYGTGSPYNTEAFFGQGTRLTVV.

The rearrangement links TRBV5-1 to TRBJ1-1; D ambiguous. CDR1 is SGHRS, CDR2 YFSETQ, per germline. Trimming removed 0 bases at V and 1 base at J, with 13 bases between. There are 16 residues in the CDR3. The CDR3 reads CASSLAGSGWNTEAFF. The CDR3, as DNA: TGCGCCAGCAGCTTGGCCGGGAGTGGTTGGAACACTGAAGCTTTCTTT.

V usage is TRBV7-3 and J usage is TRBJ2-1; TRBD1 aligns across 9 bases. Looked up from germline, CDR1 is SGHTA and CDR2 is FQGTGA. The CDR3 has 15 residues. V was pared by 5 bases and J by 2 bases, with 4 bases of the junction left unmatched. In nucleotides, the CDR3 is TGTGCCAGCAGCCTCGACAGGGGGACCTACAATGAGCAGTTCTTC. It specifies CASSLDRGTYNEQFF.

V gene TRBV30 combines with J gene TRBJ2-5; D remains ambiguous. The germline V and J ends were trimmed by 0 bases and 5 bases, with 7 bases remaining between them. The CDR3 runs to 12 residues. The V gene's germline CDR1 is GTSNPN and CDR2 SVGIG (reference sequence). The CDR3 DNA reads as TGTGCCTGGAGTGTAGGTATGGAGACCCAGTACTTC. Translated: CAWSVGMETQYF.

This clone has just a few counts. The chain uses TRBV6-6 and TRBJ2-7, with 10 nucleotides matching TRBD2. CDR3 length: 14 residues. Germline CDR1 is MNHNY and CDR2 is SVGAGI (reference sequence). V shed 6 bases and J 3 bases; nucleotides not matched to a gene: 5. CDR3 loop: CASRLAGVNYEQYF. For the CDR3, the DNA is TGTGCCAGCAGGCTAGCGGGAGTCAACTACGAGCAGTACTTC.

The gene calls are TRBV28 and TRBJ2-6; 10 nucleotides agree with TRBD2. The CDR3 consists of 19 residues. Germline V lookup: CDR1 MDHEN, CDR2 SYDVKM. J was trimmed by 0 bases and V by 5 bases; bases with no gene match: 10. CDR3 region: CASSGPRSGRASGANVLTF. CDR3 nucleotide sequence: TGTGCCAGCAGTGGCCCGAGGAGCGGGAGGGCCTCTGGGGCCAACGTCCTGACTTTC.